The 29 T cell receptor beta chains given below trace back to one sample, sequenced in a study of CD8 T cells in Susac syndrome. RNA in amounts of roughly 0.45 to 1 ug was reverse transcribed with random hexamers. TCRdb redid the calling of the immunoSEQ multiplex PCR reads with MiXCR, one entry per CDR3 protein. The sample consists of 130,000 or so distinct CDR3 sequences, approximately 96% of them appearing once. The source material was CD4+ T cells from PBMCs. The receptors were sampled from a human donor with Susac syndrome.

The gene calls are TRBV6-1 and TRBJ2-7; perhaps TRBD1 as D (6 bases). This CDR3 contains 15 residues. V gave up 7 bases and J gave up 3 bases, with 19 bases separating them. Germline CDR1 reads MNHNS; CDR2 reads SASEGT. The CDR3 region is CASTPQGQMGYEQYF. The DNA of the CDR3 is TGTGCCAGCACCCCCCAGGGACAAATGGGCTACGAGCAGTACTTC.

The rearrangement links TRBV29-1 to TRBJ2-1; weak D call: TRBD2 (6 bases). V lost 3 bases and J 3 bases, leaving 15 bases between the germline ends. The germline V gene encodes CDR1 SQVTM and CDR2 ANQGSEA. This CDR3 has 15 residues. The CDR3 bases are TGCAGCGTTGACGAAACTAGCAAAGGCTACAATGAGCAGTTCTTC. The encoded protein is CSVDETSKGYNEQFF.

The rearrangement joins TRBV9 to TRBJ2-2; D might be TRBD2 (5 bases). This CDR3 is built from 16 residues. CDR1 and CDR2 from the germline V gene are SGDLS and YYNGEE. V was clipped by 0 bases and J by 6 bases, with 15 bases between them. In DNA form, the CDR3 reads TGTGCCAGCAGCGTAGGAACCGGGGTTAGCCCCGGGGAGCTGTTTTTT. Translating gives CASSVGTGVSPGELFF.

The V and J genes are TRBV15 and TRBJ2-3; D is unresolved. The length of the CDR3 is 12 residues. The germline CDR1 and CDR2 sequences are LNHNV and YYDKDF (reference sequence). V shed 1 base and J shed 6 bases, with 5 bases lying between them. In nucleotides, the CDR3 is TGTGCCACCAGCAGAGCTTTGGATACGCAGTATTTT. The encoded protein is CATSRALDTQYF.

J is TRBJ1-5 and V is TRBV6-6, with D tentatively TRBD1 (5 bases). There are 13 residues in the CDR3. With 7 bases removed from V and 7 bases from J, the gap between germline ends came to 14 bases. The V gene's germline CDR1 is MNHNY and CDR2 SVGAGI (reference sequence). CDR3 nucleotides: TGTGCCAGCACGGGGGGATGGGAACAGCCCCAGCATTTT. Its translation: CASTGGWEQPQHF.

The chain has TRBV9 and TRBJ1-2, with D possibly TRBD1 on 5 matching bases. Germline V gene lookup returns CDR1 SGDLS and CDR2 YYNGEE. The CDR3 is 13 residues long. V lost 2 bases to trimming and J lost 8 bases, with 13 bases between them. The CDR3: CASSVANGAGYTF. CDR3 bases: TGTGCCAGCAGCGTGGCGAATGGGGCGGGCTACACCTTC.

This chain joins TRBV5-1 and TRBJ2-5, with 10 nucleotides matching TRBD1. J was trimmed by 6 bases and V by 4 bases; bases with no gene match: 3. Germline V gene sequence: CDR1 SGHRS, CDR2 YFSETQ. The length of the CDR3 is 13 residues. Written as DNA, the CDR3 is TGCGCCAGCAGCCTGGGACAGGGGCAGACCCAGTACTTC. It encodes CASSLGQGQTQYF.

This chain connects TRBV12-3 or TRBV12-4 to TRBJ2-3; TRBD2 agrees at 8 bases. The CDR3 contains 14 residues. Trimming took 6 bases from V and 4 from J; bases not matched to a gene: 6. The CDR3: CASRRAGDSDTQYF. CDR3 bases: TGTGCCAGCAGAAGAGCGGGAGACTCAGATACGCAGTATTTT.

DNA of the CDR3: TGTGCCAGCAGCCGAACTAGCGGGAGCTCCTACAATGAGCAGTTCTTC. It codes for CASSRTSGSSYNEQFF. The V gene is TRBV14, the J gene TRBJ2-1; 11 nucleotides line up with TRBD2. The CDR3 contains 16 residues. Germline V CDR1 and CDR2: SGHDN, FVKESK. V was pared by 4 bases and J by 0 bases, with 2 bases of the junction left unmatched.

The CDR3 sequence is CSVGQWGGDTQYF. CDR3 bases: TGCAGCGTGGGACAGTGGGGTGGGGATACGCAGTATTTT. V and J are TRBV29-1 and TRBJ2-3; 7 nucleotides match TRBD1. Germline CDR1 is SQVTM and CDR2 is ANQGSEA. After removal of 6 bases from V and 6 bases from J, the junction contained 9 bases not matched to a gene. This CDR3 region has 13 residues.

V usage is TRBV9 and J usage is TRBJ2-3, with TRBD1 matching over 8 bases. Germline V CDR1 and CDR2: SGDLS, YYNGEE. Trimming took 4 bases from V and 5 from J; bases not matched to a gene: 9. CDR3 length: 15 amino acids. Here the CDR3 DNA reads TGTGCCAGCAGCTTACAGGGGGAGGCCTTAGATACGCAGTATTTT. It codes for CASSLQGEALDTQYF.

The rearrangement uses TRBV27 and TRBJ2-7, with TRBD1 matching over 8 bases. With 7 bases clipped from V and 2 bases from J, the junction kept 7 bases outside the gene matches. CDR3 length equals 14 residues. Germline V gives CDR1 MNHEY, CDR2 SMNVEV (reference sequence). CDR3 in amino acids: CASTGRGPTYEQYF. The CDR3 nucleotides read TGTGCCAGCACGGGCAGGGGGCCCACCTACGAGCAGTACTTC.

V gene TRBV20-1 combines with J gene TRBJ2-1; no clear D gene. The CDR3 runs 14 residues. The V end lost 0 bases, the J end lost 4 bases, and 10 bases lay between the germline ends. Germline V gene data show CDR1 as DFQATT and CDR2 as SNEGSKA (reference sequence). DNA for the CDR3: TGCAGTGCTAGAGATTCGCAGAAATACAATGAGCAGTTCTTC. Its translation: CSARDSQKYNEQFF.

The gene calls are TRBV7-9 and TRBJ2-2; 11 nucleotides match TRBD1. The CDR3 covers 16 residues. Germline V CDR1 and CDR2: SEHNR, FQNEAQ (reference sequence). V trimming: 0 bases; J trimming: 4 bases; junction bases outside the gene matches: 1. The CDR3 region has the DNA TGTGCCAGCAGCTTAGCTGGGACAGGGGGCACCGGGGAGCTGTTTTTT. Protein sequence: CASSLAGTGGTGELFF.

J is TRBJ2-3 and V is TRBV20-1; D is ambiguous. The CDR3 is made up of 14 amino acids. V was trimmed by 0 bases and J by 0 bases, leaving 7 bases between them. The germline V gene has CDR1 DFQATT and CDR2 SNEGSKA (reference sequence). The CDR3 DNA follows: TGCAGTGCTAGAGAATTACAGAGCACAGATACGCAGTATTTT. It translates to CSARELQSTDTQYF.

J is TRBJ2-1 and V is TRBV12-3 or TRBV12-4, with 10 positions matching TRBD2. This CDR3 has 14 residues. V was pared by 5 bases and J by 9 bases, with 7 bases of the junction left unmatched. This CDR3 is CASSASGSSGEQFF. CDR3 bases: TGTGCCAGCAGTGCTAGCGGGAGTTCGGGTGAGCAGTTCTTC.

The V call is TRBV15, the J call TRBJ2-6, with D unclear. Germline V gene sequence: CDR1 LNHNV, CDR2 YYDKDF (reference sequence). This CDR3 has 16 residues. V shed 1 base and J shed 0 bases, with 7 bases lying between them. CDR3 in DNA: TGTGCCACCAGCAGAGGAGGCAACTCTGGGGCCAACGTCCTGACTTTC. Its translation is CATSRGGNSGANVLTF.

This clonotype appeared a single time. The chain recombines TRBV12-5 with TRBJ2-5; no firm D call. The CDR3 spans 12 residues. Germline lookup yields CDR1 LGHNT and CDR2 FRNRAP. Trimming left V 4 bases short and J 4 bases short, with 7 bases between. Written as DNA, the CDR3 is TGTGCTAGTGGTTCGACGGTAGAGACCCAGTACTTC. The encoded protein is CASGSTVETQYF.

This clonotype has only one observation. The CDR3 loop is CASSLSGGRASYEQYF. Written as DNA, the CDR3 is TGTGCCAGCAGCTTGTCGGGCGGGAGGGCCTCCTACGAGCAGTACTTC. The chain joins TRBV5-4 to TRBJ2-7; 9 bases match TRBD2. Looked up from germline, CDR1 is SGHNT and CDR2 is YYREEE (reference sequence). CDR3 length: 16 residues. The ends lost 1 base at V and 0 bases at J; junction bases unmatched: 5.

As for this clonotype: The junction differs from germline at one of its ends, possibly a read error. This chain joins TRBV18 and TRBJ2-1; 9 bases line up with TRBD2. The germline CDR1 and CDR2 sequences are KGHSH and LQKENI. The CDR3 has 16 amino acids. The CDR3 spells CASSPAAGGSFNEQFF. In DNA, the CDR3 is TGTGCCAGCTCACCGGCAGCGGGAGGCTCCTTCAATGAGCAGTTCTTC.

The V call is TRBV6-5, the J call TRBJ1-2, with TRBD1 as a possible D gene (5 bases). Deletions cut 4 bases from V and 0 bases from J, with 18 bases between. The CDR3 spans 17 residues. The V gene's germline CDR1 is MNHEY and CDR2 SVGAGI. The CDR3 sequence is CASSSPRMGGANYGYTF. Written as DNA, the CDR3 is TGTGCCAGCAGTTCCCCCCGGATGGGGGGAGCTAACTATGGCTACACCTTC.

The DNA of the CDR3 is TGTGCCAGCAGCCGTCCGACAGGGCCCGGGGAGCTGTTTTTT. This gives the protein CASSRPTGPGELFF. The gene calls are TRBV11-2 and TRBJ2-2; 7 nucleotides agree with TRBD1. V lost 5 bases and J lost 6; bases outside the gene matches: 6. The CDR3 sequence is 14 residues long. CDR1 is SGHAT, CDR2 FQNNGV, per germline.

The chain recombines TRBV24-1 with TRBJ2-1; no clear D gene. V lost 10 bases, J lost 6 bases, and 9 bases lay in between. The CDR3 sequence is 11 residues long. Germline values: CDR1 KGHDR, CDR2 SFDVKD. The CDR3, as DNA: TGTGCCACAGCGTCATTCAATGAGCAGTTCTTC. It codes for CATASFNEQFF.

The rearrangement links TRBV20-1 to TRBJ2-5; TRBD1 matches at 8 bases. CDR1 is DFQATT and CDR2 is SNEGSKA in the germline V gene (reference sequence). The CDR3 consists of 15 residues. V lost 6 bases to trimming and J lost 5 bases; unmatched junction nucleotides: 14. This CDR3 reads CSAHRGAGGGETQYF. CDR3 nucleotides: TGCAGTGCACACCGAGGGGCAGGGGGCGGTGAGACCCAGTACTTC.

The chain has TRBV20-1 and TRBJ2-3; D is undetermined. The CDR3 runs to 16 residues. V was shortened by 0 bases and J by 2 bases, with 15 bases between the two germline ends. Germline V gene sequence: CDR1 DFQATT, CDR2 SNEGSKA (reference sequence). In nucleotides, the CDR3 is TGCAGTGCTAGAGACCCCCTCGGAGTCCTCACAGATACGCAGTATTTT. It is translated as CSARDPLGVLTDTQYF.

The genes are TRBV20-1 and TRBJ2-3; 8 bases line up with TRBD2. This CDR3 has 14 residues. Trimming took 0 bases from V and 6 from J; bases not matched to a gene: 5. The germline CDR1 and CDR2 sequences are DFQATT and SNEGSKA (reference sequence). The CDR3 DNA follows: TGCAGTGCTAGAGATTCCGGGAGGGCCGATACGCAGTATTTT. It specifies CSARDSGRADTQYF.

The genes are TRBV24-1 and TRBJ2-3; the D is unclear. Germline CDR1 and CDR2: KGHDR and SFDVKD. The CDR3 is made up of 14 amino acids. V was clipped by 2 bases and J by 7 bases, with 12 bases between them. The CDR3 nucleotides read TGTGCCACCAGTGATTCCGGCAGCAGGAATACGCAGTATTTT. Protein: CATSDSGSRNTQYF.

The gene calls are TRBV29-1 and TRBJ1-2; TRBD1 might be the D (5 bases). In germline, CDR1 is SQVTM, CDR2 ANQGSEA. This CDR3 comprises 14 residues. The V end lost 3 bases, the J end lost 3 bases, and 14 bases lay between the germline ends. For the CDR3, the DNA is TGCAGCGTTGACCAAAACCGGGACCACTATGGCTACACCTTC. Its protein product is CSVDQNRDHYGYTF. Full variable domain (remainder filled in from reference TRBV29-1 and TRBJ1-2): SAVISQKPSRDICQRGTSLTIQCQVDSQVTMMFWYRQQPGQSLTLIATANQGSEATYESGFVIDKFPISRPNLTFSTLTVSNMSPEDSSIYLCSVDQNRDHYGYTFGSGTRLTVV.

Only one count was recorded for this clonotype. V gene TRBV30 combines with J gene TRBJ2-7; 7 bases agree with TRBD1. CDR1 GTSNPN and CDR2 SVGIG come from the germline V gene (reference sequence). V lost 5 bases and J lost 0; bases outside the gene matches: 4. This CDR3 is 13 amino acids long. The CDR3 DNA sequence: TGTGCCTGGGACAGGGAACTCTCCTACGAGCAGTACTTC. Protein product: CAWDRELSYEQYF.